This T cell receptor (beta chain) stems from a study of CD8+CD57+ T cells in acquired aplastic anemia. Study-wide background: Average DNA yield from sorted CD4+ and CD8+ cells was roughly 3 ug. Study conclusions and caveats: Common to patients and controls were twenty-nine CD8+ CDR3 sequences.

Of note for this clonotype: Its antigen is unknown.

Genomic DNA was employed as the template in profiling TCR beta VDJ and CDR3. TCRdb analysed the reads with MiXCR anew, one entry per CDR3 protein. Here the sample spans around 200,000 distinct CDR3 sequences, roughly half being singletons. CDR3 size: 13 residues. CDR1 SGHTA and CDR2 FQGTGA come from the germline V gene. Between the trimmed V and J ends, which lost 5 bases and 5 bases, there was a span of 12 bases. The specimen sequenced was sorted CD4+, CD8+, or CD8+CD57+ T cells (not recorded which) from PBMCs. J is TRBJ2-5 and V is TRBV7-3; D possibly corresponds to TRBD2 (6 bases). The receptor was isolated from a human donor in good health, serving as a control. CDR3 region: CASSRTRGETQYF. The CDR3 coding sequence is TGTGCCAGCAGCCGTACCCGGGGGGAGACCCAGTACTTC.